This is a list of T cell receptor beta chains from one sample in a study of post-analysis software for immune sequencing data. TCRdb fed the PCR reads into MiXCR, producing one record per CDR3 protein. There are some 690,000 distinct CDR3 sequences in the sample; 25% to 30% occur only once, and about 0.5% lies in the top ten. Source material: blood. The source is a girl aged 5 to 17 with multiple sclerosis. The CDR3 runs from the conserved cysteine through the conserved F or W. A D gene is named only where the DNA matches it firmly. For some rows the clone size is stated as once, few or many, or as a class when expanded; others skip it.

v_call	j_call	cdr3_length	d_call	clone_size	cdr3_nt	cdr3_aa
TRBV7-8	TRBJ2-1	16	TRBD2	few	TGTGCCAGCAGCTTCAGCCTAGCGGGAGTCTCCAATGAGCAGTTCTTC	CASSFSLAGVSNEQFF
TRBV4-1	TRBJ2-7	16	TRBD2	few	TGCGCCAGCAGCCGAACGGAAGGACTAGCAGCCTACGAGCAGTACTTC	CASSRTEGLAAYEQYF
TRBV12-3/TRBV12-4	TRBJ2-1	15	TRBD1	-	TGTGCCAGCAGTCAGACAGGGGACCCCTACAATGAGCAGTTCTTC	CASSQTGDPYNEQFF
TRBV7-8	TRBJ2-5	14	-	-	TGTGCCAACACCCTTCGGGGTCGTCGAGAGACCCAGTACTTC	CANTLRGRRETQYF
TRBV5-1	TRBJ2-3	15	TRBD2	-	TGCGCCAGCAGCTTCCAGCGGGGGGGCACAGATACGCAGTATTTT	CASSFQRGGTDTQYF
TRBV4-3	TRBJ2-7	16	TRBD1	few	TGCGCCAGCAGCCAAGAAAGACAGGGGAGGAGGTATGAGCAGTACTTC	CASSQERQGRRYEQYF
TRBV29-1	TRBJ1-1	12	-	few	TGCAGCGTGGTTTATTTCACCACTGAAGCTTTCTTT	CSVVYFTTEAFF
TRBV11-3	TRBJ2-1	12	-	few	TGTGCCAGCAGCCTGTCCGCAGATGAGCAGTTCTTC	CASSLSADEQFF
TRBV24-1	TRBJ2-1	17	TRBD1	few	TGTGCCACCAGTGACCGACGGACAGGGGGTATTTACAATGAGCAGTTCTTC	CATSDRRTGGIYNEQFF
TRBV29-1	TRBJ2-5	12	-	-	TGCAGCTTGGGCGCAACGCAAGAGACCCAGTACTTC	CSLGATQETQYF
TRBV29-1	TRBJ1-1	13	-	-	TGCAGCGTTAAAACAGGGCGGGGCACTGAAGCTTTCTTT	CSVKTGRGTEAFF
TRBV20-1	TRBJ2-5	13	TRBD2	few	TGCAGTGCTATGACGGGAGCGGGGGAGACCCAGTACTTC	CSAMTGAGETQYF
TRBV7-2	TRBJ2-7	15	TRBD2	many	TGTGCCAGCAGCACCGCCCGGGGGGTCGCCTACGAGCAGTACTTC	CASSTARGVAYEQYF
TRBV6-2/TRBV6-3	TRBJ2-1	17	TRBD2	-	TGTGCCAGCAGTTACCAACCGGGACTAGGGGGTCGGAATGAGCAGTTCTTC	CASSYQPGLGGRNEQFF
TRBV5-1	TRBJ2-1	17	-	-	TGCGCCAGCAGCTTGGCTTTTGATTCGCGGCCGAGGAATGAGCAGTTCTTC	CASSLAFDSRPRNEQFF
TRBV5-1	TRBJ2-6	15	-	few	TGCGCCAGCAGCCTACACTTCTCTGGGGCCAACGTCCTGACTTTC	CASSLHFSGANVLTF
TRBV12-3/TRBV12-4	TRBJ2-7	13	-	-	TGTGCCAGCAGTTCCAATCAGGCGTACGAGCAGTACTTC	CASSSNQAYEQYF
TRBV10-3	TRBJ2-1	13	TRBD1	few	TGTGCCATCAGCCCCGACAGGGCCAATGAGCAGTTCTTC	CAISPDRANEQFF
TRBV5-6	TRBJ2-2	15	TRBD1	-	TGTGCCAGCAGCTTGAAGAGGGACAGGACCGGGGAGCTGTTTTTT	CASSLKRDRTGELFF
TRBV4-1	TRBJ2-2	13	-	-	TGCGCCAGCAGCCAAGCAACGGGGGGGGAGCTGTTTTTT	CASSQATGGELFF
TRBV19	TRBJ1-5	12	-	-	TGTGCCAGTAGTTCGGCAGGGGAGCCCCAGCATTTT	CASSSAGEPQHF
TRBV29-1	TRBJ2-3	12	-	many	TGCAGCGTTGAGCATGACAGCTATACGCAGTATTTT	CSVEHDSYTQYF
TRBV6-1	TRBJ1-1	17	-	-	TGTGCCAGCAGCCCAGTTGTGACCCGCTTGGGGGACACTGAAGCTTTCTTT	CASSPVVTRLGDTEAFF
TRBV2	TRBJ2-7	12	TRBD2	-	TGTGCCAGCAGCAGCGGGATTTGGGAGCAGTACTTC	CASSSGIWEQYF
TRBV7-9	TRBJ1-4	15	TRBD1	few	TGTGCCAGCAGCTTTCCGGGACAGGGGAATGAAAAACTGTTTTTT	CASSFPGQGNEKLFF
TRBV20-1	TRBJ1-2	13	TRBD1	many	TGCAGTGCCGAGTCGGGGGACAGCTATGGCTACACCTTC	CSAESGDSYGYTF
TRBV27	TRBJ2-7	13	TRBD2	-	TGTGCCAGCAGTTATGGGACTATGTACGAGCAGTACTTC	CASSYGTMYEQYF
TRBV9	TRBJ2-1	15	-	-	TGTGCCAGCAGCGTAGAGGCTGTTTCCTACAATGAGCAGTTCTTC	CASSVEAVSYNEQFF
TRBV7-2	TRBJ1-2	13	-	-	TGTGCCAGCAGCCGGCAGGGGCACTATGGCTACACCTTC	CASSRQGHYGYTF
TRBV5-1	TRBJ2-7	18	TRBD2	-	TGCGCCAGCAGCTTGGCCCTGCGGGGGGCCCCTCTCTCCTACGAGCAGTACTTC	CASSLALRGAPLSYEQYF
TRBV20-1	TRBJ1-5	16	TRBD1	-	TGCAGTGCTAGAGATAGCAGGGGGCGCCAACTTAAGCCCCAGCATTTT	CSARDSRGRQLKPQHF
TRBV28	TRBJ2-7	14	TRBD1	few	TGTGCCAGCAGGCGCGGACAGGGAACCTACGAGCAGTACTTC	CASRRGQGTYEQYF
TRBV5-5	TRBJ2-4	15	-	few	TGTGCCAGCAGCCGCGGCGGAGGGATAACGAACATTCAGTACTTC	CASSRGGGITNIQYF
TRBV27	TRBJ2-5	12	-	-	TGTGCCAGCAGTGCCCGCCAAGAGACCCAGTACTTC	CASSARQETQYF
TRBV20-1	TRBJ2-3	11	-	-	TGCAGTGCCCGGGCGGCGGAAACGCAGTATTTT	CSARAAETQYF
TRBV15	TRBJ2-4	15	-	few	TGTGCCACCAGCAGAGATGGGCGAACTGGGAACATTCAGTACTTC	CATSRDGRTGNIQYF
TRBV2	TRBJ2-5	14	-	few	TGTGCCAGCGCCCGGGGGACAGTACAAGAGACCCAGTACTTC	CASARGTVQETQYF
TRBV6-5	TRBJ2-7	15	-	-	TGTGCCAGCAGTTACTCGAAGATGCTCCCCTACGAGCAGTACTTC	CASSYSKMLPYEQYF
TRBV6-5	TRBJ2-7	15	-	-	TGTGCCAGCAGCAAATACAGGACGGGGTTCTCCGAGCAGTACTTC	CASSKYRTGFSEQYF
TRBV2	TRBJ1-5	15	-	few	TGTGCCAGCAGTGAATCCGGGGGCCCCAATCAGCCCCAGCATTTT	CASSESGGPNQPQHF
TRBV12-3/TRBV12-4	TRBJ2-3	14	TRBD2	-	TGTGCCAGCAGTTGGTCGGGAGGCACAAATACGCAGTATTTT	CASSWSGGTNTQYF
TRBV29-1	TRBJ2-5	14	-	-	TGCAGCGTTGAAGTCTCCAGGAACCAAGAGACCCAGTACTTC	CSVEVSRNQETQYF
TRBV20-1	TRBJ2-2	15	-	once	TGCAGTGCTAGAGGTGCGGGCCTTAACACCGGGGAGTTGTTTTTT	CSARGAGLNTGELFF
TRBV3-1	TRBJ1-5	13	-	once	TGTGCCAGCAGCCGGGACTTCAATCAGCCCCAGCATTTT	CASSRDFNQPQHF
TRBV10-2	TRBJ2-1	12	-	-	TGCGCCAGCAGTGAGTTGATGGATGAGCAGTTCTTC	CASSELMDEQFF